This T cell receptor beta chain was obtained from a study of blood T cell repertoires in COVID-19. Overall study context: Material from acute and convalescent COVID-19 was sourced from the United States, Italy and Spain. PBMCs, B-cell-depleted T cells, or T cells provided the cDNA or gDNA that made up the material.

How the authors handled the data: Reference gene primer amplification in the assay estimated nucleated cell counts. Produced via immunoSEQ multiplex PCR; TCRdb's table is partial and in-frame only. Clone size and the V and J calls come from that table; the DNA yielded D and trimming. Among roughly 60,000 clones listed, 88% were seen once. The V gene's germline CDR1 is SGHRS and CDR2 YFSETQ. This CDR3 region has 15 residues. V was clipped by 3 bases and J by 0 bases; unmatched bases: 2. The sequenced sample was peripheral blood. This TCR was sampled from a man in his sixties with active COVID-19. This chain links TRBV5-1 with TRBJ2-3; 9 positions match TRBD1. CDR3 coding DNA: TGCGCCAGCAGCTGGACAGGGGCTAGCACAGATACGCAGTATTTT. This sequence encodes CASSWTGASTDTQYF.